This T cell receptor (beta chain) comes out of a study of blood T cell repertoires in COVID-19. Seattle's cohort entered during active infection and was followed longitudinally. Germline CDR1 reads MNHEY; CDR2 reads SVGEGT. The V and J ends lost 2 bases and 4 bases respectively, with 11 bases between them. CDR3 size: 14 residues. In the authors' workflow: Cell counts per sample came from amplifying reference gene primers. Only in-frame clones appear in the TCRdb table, and some are missing; sequencing was by immunoSEQ multiplex PCR. That table supplies the V and J calls and clone size; D and trimming were determined from the DNA. In the table there are about 160,000 clones, roughly 90% of which are singletons.

This chain links TRBV6-2 or TRBV6-3 with TRBJ1-1, with no clear D. What was sequenced was peripheral blood. This clonotype originated in a man aged 25 to 40 with COVID-19, enrolled during active disease. The CDR3 bases are TGTGCCAGCAGTTACGAGTTGGGAGGCACTGAAGCTTTCTTT. Protein product: CASSYELGGTEAFF.